This record looks at one T cell receptor (beta chain) sequence and its context. The antigen remains unidentified. The data are from a study of siplizumab effects on memory and regulatory T cells. General study findings and limits: Alloreactive sequences whose origin lay in unstimulated CD4+ memory cells were significantly reduced by siplizumab.

TCRdb's copy holds only in-frame clones and misses some; the assay was immunoSEQ multiplex PCR. The table shows 120,000 or so clones, with roughly 90% occurring only once. CDR3 size: 12 residues. The germline V gene has CDR1 SGHKS and CDR2 YYEKEE (reference sequence). The V and J ends lost 1 base and 12 bases respectively, with 10 bases between them. This chain links TRBV5-5 with TRBJ1-4; TRBD1 is a possible D gene (5 bases). Material for sequencing was CD4+ T cells sorted from blood. The source is a human donor in good health. Here the CDR3 reads CASSLFGQQLFF. The CDR3 bases are TGTGCCAGCAGCTTGTTTGGACAACAACTGTTTTTT.